The clone carrying this TCR beta chain has a handful of counts. What it binds is not known. The entry originates in a study of cytomegalovirus exposure and HLA in healthy donors. The CDR3 has 16 amino acids. V shed 0 bases and J shed 4 bases, with 14 bases lying between them. CDR1 is SGHNT and CDR2 is YYREEE in the germline V gene (reference sequence). 60 Vbeta and 13 Jbeta primers were used in PCR. Sequenced by immunoSEQ multiplex PCR; TCRdb stores in-frame clones only, minus some. The top ten clones hold 1.5% to 2% of a sample with under 200,000 clones, roughly 79% of them seen once. Overall study results and limits: Upon later analysis, TCR association rates were observed to vary by HLA locus, being highest for DRB1 and lowest for HLA-C. As immune exposure information, only CMV serostatus was available.

This receptor was identified in a man younger than 40 in good health and CMV-seronegative. The chain joins TRBV5-4 to TRBJ2-1; D is possibly TRBD2 (6 bases). Sequencing was carried out using PBMCs. CDR3 in DNA: TGTGCCAGCAGCTTGGAGTCTGCGGGGAGGTACAATGAGCAGTTCTTC. Amino acid sequence: CASSLESAGRYNEQFF.